A selection of T cell receptor beta chains follows, all from one sample in a study of shared clonotypes between healthy human individuals. Profiling relied on immunoSEQ multiplex PCR, and the TCRdb table lists in-frame clones only, not all of them. The repertoire has some 2.1 million clones, roughly 94% of them found once; the top ten carry 0.13%. The source material was naive CD4+ T cells sorted from blood. The source is a man between 18 and 35 years old in good health. CDR3s include the opening cysteine and the closing phenylalanine or tryptophan. Fields, in order: V gene, D gene, J gene, clone size, CDR3 protein, CDR3 DNA. A D gene is named only where the DNA matches it firmly. Rows give clone size only sometimes, using once, few, many, or a class for an expanded clone.

TRBV5-4,TRBD2,TRBJ2-6,once,CASSRNGGSGANVLTF,TGTGCCAGCAGCAGAAACGGGGGGTCTGGGGCCAACGTCCTGACTTTC
TRBV5-1,-,TRBJ1-1,-,CASSLPGQENTEAFF,TGCGCCAGCAGCTTACCGGGACAAGAGAACACTGAAGCTTTCTTT
TRBV5-1,TRBD1,TRBJ2-1,-,CASTYPTGSSNEQFF,TGCGCCAGCACCTATCCGACAGGGTCGTCGAATGAGCAGTTCTTC
TRBV19,-,TRBJ2-7,-,CASSISRAISYEQYF,TGTGCCAGTAGTATTAGTAGAGCAATTTCCTACGAGCAGTACTTC
TRBV5-4,-,TRBJ1-1,-,CASSTARIRGTEAFF,TGTGCCAGCAGCACGGCGCGAATCAGGGGCACTGAAGCTTTCTTT
TRBV7-2,TRBD1,TRBJ2-3,-,CASSLDWTGTQYF,TGTGCCAGCAGCTTAGATTGGACAGGGACGCAGTATTTT
TRBV27,TRBD1,TRBJ1-2,-,CASSPVTRDRTNYGYTF,TGTGCCAGCAGTCCCGTCACCCGGGACAGAACTAACTATGGCTACACCTTC
TRBV28,-,TRBJ2-3,once,CATASSGGGPDTQYF,TGTGCCACCGCCTCTTCGGGTGGGGGGCCAGATACGCAGTATTTT
TRBV4-1,-,TRBJ2-5,-,CASSQVAAQETQYF,TGCGCCAGCAGCCAAGTCGCGGCCCAAGAGACCCAGTACTTC
TRBV25-1,-,TRBJ2-7,-,CASSEYPNYEQYF,TGTGCCAGCAGTGAATACCCCAACTACGAGCAGTACTTC
TRBV11-2,-,TRBJ2-1,once,CASIETSLGRNEQFF,TGTGCCAGCATCGAAACTAGTTTGGGTCGCAATGAGCAGTTCTTC
TRBV19,-,TRBJ2-7,-,CASSRGALSSYEQYF,TGTGCCAGTAGCCGTGGGGCATTAAGCTCCTACGAGCAGTACTTC
TRBV2,-,TRBJ2-5,-,CASSQAIRSQETQYF,TGTGCCAGCAGTCAGGCCATTAGGTCGCAAGAGACCCAGTACTTC
TRBV9,-,TRBJ1-4,-,CASSTRDGGEKLFF,TGTGCCAGCAGCACTAGGGACGGGGGGGAAAAACTGTTTTTT
TRBV7-9,TRBD2,TRBJ2-1,-,CASSSGTRGLDEQFF,TGTGCCAGCAGCTCCGGGACTAGGGGATTGGATGAGCAGTTCTTC
TRBV11-2,TRBD2,TRBJ2-7,-,CASSVPPSTTSEDYEQYF,TGTGCCAGCAGCGTACCACCCTCAACGACTAGCGAGGACTACGAGCAGTACTTC
TRBV6-5,TRBD1,TRBJ1-4,-,CASSRSGGPNEKLFF,TGTGCCAGCAGCCGATCAGGGGGACCTAATGAAAAACTGTTTTTT
TRBV6-1,TRBD1,TRBJ2-1,-,CASSVTGGTYNEQFF,TGTGCCAGCAGTGTGACAGGGGGCACCTACAATGAGCAGTTCTTC
TRBV9,TRBD2,TRBJ2-3,-,CASSVGLADLTDTQYF,TGTGCCAGCAGCGTAGGACTAGCGGACCTCACAGATACGCAGTATTTT
TRBV6-1,-,TRBJ1-2,once,CASGWGNYGYTF,TGTGCCAGCGGCTGGGGTAACTATGGCTACACCTTC
TRBV11-2,TRBD1,TRBJ2-7,-,CASSRGQGFYEQYF,TGTGCCAGCAGCCGCGGACAGGGTTTTTACGAGCAGTACTTC
TRBV11-2,-,TRBJ1-1,-,CASSLEGGQEAFF,TGTGCCAGCAGCTTAGAGGGGGGTCAGGAAGCTTTCTTT
TRBV19,TRBD2,TRBJ2-3,-,CASSIGGGTSTDTQYF,TGTGCCAGTAGTATAGGGGGAGGGACTAGCACAGATACGCAGTATTTT
TRBV30,TRBD1,TRBJ1-1,-,CAWSVKDRGKTEAFF,TGTGCCTGGAGTGTAAAGGACAGGGGGAAGACTGAAGCTTTCTTT
TRBV6-1,-,TRBJ2-3,-,CASSDSKSTDTQYF,TGTGCCAGCAGTGACAGTAAGAGCACAGATACGCAGTATTTT
TRBV5-1,-,TRBJ1-6,-,CASSLNGDNSPLHF,TGCGCCAGCAGCTTGAACGGTGATAATTCACCCCTCCACTTT
TRBV15,TRBD1,TRBJ1-1,-,CATSRARGQGRNTEAFF,TGTGCCACCAGCAGAGCCCGCGGACAGGGGAGGAACACTGAAGCTTTCTTT